This section outlines one T cell receptor (beta chain) sequence together with its context. The germline V gene encodes CDR1 GTSNPN and CDR2 SVGIG (reference sequence). The length of the CDR3 is 12 residues. With 1 base removed from V and 6 bases from J, the gap between germline ends came to 7 bases. Data came from immunoSEQ multiplex PCR; TCRdb stores just in-frame clones and leaves some out. The repertoire holds under 250,000 clones, with around 91% as singletons. The record originates from a study of blood T cell repertoires in COVID-19. On the study more broadly: Both acute and convalescent COVID-19 samples were obtained from the United States, Italy and Spain.

This TCR came from a woman in her thirties or forties with acute or convalescent COVID-19. J is TRBJ1-3 and V is TRBV30, with unresolved D. The source material was peripheral blood. CDR3 nucleotides: TGTGCCTGGAGTGCGCAGTCAAACACCATATATTTT. This gives the protein CAWSAQSNTIYF. The full variable domain, its missing parts supplied by reference TRBV30 and TRBJ1-3, is SQTIHQWPATLVQPVGSPLSLECTVEGTSNPNLYWYRQAAGRGLQLLFYSVGIGQISSEVPQNLSASRPQDRQFILSSKKLLLSDSGFYLCAWSAQSNTIYFGEGSWLTVV.